The sequence of this T cell receptor (beta chain) was determined in a study of shared clonotypes between healthy human individuals. Generated by immunoSEQ multiplex PCR, the TCRdb table keeps only in-frame clones and is missing some. This table has millions of clones, roughly 94% appearing once. Comment on this clone: The same CDR3 can be traced to other DNA sequences in this sample.

Germline CDR1 reads SGHRS; CDR2 reads YFSETQ. CDR3 length equals 15 residues. V lost 4 bases, J lost 4 bases, and 18 bases lay in between. This clonotype originated in a man younger than 30 in good health. The chain uses TRBV5-1 and TRBJ2-7; D is possibly TRBD2 (6 bases). The source material was naive CD4+ T cells sorted from blood. The subset denotes: CD45RA+ positively selected. Written as DNA, the CDR3 is TGCGCCAGCAGCCCAGGACAAGGAGGGTTATACGAGCAGTACTTC. Amino acids: CASSPGQGGLYEQYF.